Listed below are T cell receptor beta chains from one sample, sequenced in a study of cytomegalovirus exposure and HLA in healthy donors. Only in-frame clones appear in the TCRdb table, and some are missing; sequencing was by immunoSEQ multiplex PCR. The sample holds about 180,000 clones, 80% seen once. The sample comprised PBMCs. The receptors stem from a woman aged 30 to 39 in good health and CMV-seronegative. The CDR3 runs from the conserved cysteine through the conserved F or W. D genes are given only for firm matches. The size of a clone is reported for some rows only, either as once, few or many, or as a class for expanded clones.

CDR3 length | D gene | clone size | J gene | V gene | CDR3 DNA | CDR3 protein
15 | TRBD2 | NA | TRBJ2-2 | TRBV6-5 | TGTGCCAGCAGTTGGGGAGGGCCTAACACCGGGGAGCTGTTTTTT | CASSWGGPNTGELFF
18 | TRBD2 | once | TRBJ2-5 | TRBV2 | TGTGCCAGCAGGAATGAGAACAGGGGACTAGCGCGTGGAGAGACCCAGTACTTC | CASRNENRGLARGETQYF
13 | TRBD1 | NA | TRBJ1-2 | TRBV27 | TGTGCCAGCAGACCTTCCGGGACAGGGTATCTCACCTTC | CASRPSGTGYLTF
15 | NA | NA | TRBJ1-2 | TRBV30 | TGTGCCTGGAGTCCCTCGGGGGGGCGGGCCTATGGCTACACCTTC | CAWSPSGGRAYGYTF
16 | TRBD1 | NA | TRBJ1-5 | TRBV16 | TGTGCCAGCAGCCTACAGGGGGGGGTTAGCAATCAGCCCCAGCATTTT | CASSLQGGVSNQPQHF
15 | TRBD2 | NA | TRBJ2-7 | TRBV2 | TGTGCCAGCAGTGAAGGACTAGCGGGGGACTACGAGCAGTACTTC | CASSEGLAGDYEQYF
18 | TRBD1 | NA | TRBJ2-6 | TRBV5-1 | TGCGCCAGCAGCTTAACAGGGGGCACTCTTTCTGGGGCCAACGTCCTGACTTTC | CASSLTGGTLSGANVLTF
12 | NA | NA | TRBJ1-5 | TRBV2 | TGTGCCAGCAGAATGACAGGTCAGCCCCAGCATTTT | CASRMTGQPQHF
16 | NA | few | TRBJ1-4 | TRBV21-1 | TGTGCCAGCAGCATACGGGGGGGAATAACTAATGAAAAACTGTTTTTT | CASSIRGGITNEKLFF
14 | NA | NA | TRBJ1-1 | TRBV5-1 | TGCGCCAGCAGCTTATCGGGAGCCGACACTGAAGCTTTCTTT | CASSLSGADTEAFF
16 | TRBD2 | NA | TRBJ2-7 | TRBV4-2 | TGTGCCAGCAGCCACCCCGGGACTAGCAGGGCCTCCGAGCAGTACTTC | CASSHPGTSRASEQYF
15 | NA | NA | TRBJ2-3 | TRBV9 | TGTGCCAGCAGCCCGTCGGCGGGGGCCCCAGATACGCAGTATTTT | CASSPSAGAPDTQYF
16 | NA | NA | TRBJ2-4 | TRBV11-2 | TGTGCCAGCAGCCTTCGGACGGGACTAGCCAAAAACATTCAGTACTTC | CASSLRTGLAKNIQYF
14 | NA | NA | TRBJ2-1 | TRBV19 | TGTGCCAGTAGTATGGTGGGACTCCCGAATGAGCAGTTCTTC | CASSMVGLPNEQFF
15 | TRBD2 | NA | TRBJ2-5 | TRBV10-3 | TGTGCCATCAGTGAGGCGGGGGAGTACCAAGAGACCCAGTACTTC | CAISEAGEYQETQYF
14 | TRBD1 | NA | TRBJ1-1 | TRBV13 | TGTGCCAGCAGCTTGGACAGGGAGAAATTTGAAGCTTTCTTT | CASSLDREKFEAFF
17 | NA | NA | TRBJ2-1 | TRBV4-3 | TGCGCCAGCAGCCAAGATGCGGGGAGCGGATTTGGCAATGAGCAGTTCTTC | CASSQDAGSGFGNEQFF
15 | TRBD1 | NA | TRBJ1-2 | TRBV7-6 | TGTGCCAGCAGCCTGGGACAGGGCCCTTTTTATGGCTACACCTTC | CASSLGQGPFYGYTF
15 | NA | NA | TRBJ1-2 | TRBV12-1 | TGTGCCAGCAGCTTTGACAGGGGGCGCAACTATGGCTACACCTTC | CASSFDRGRNYGYTF
14 | NA | NA | TRBJ2-1 | TRBV2 | TGTGCCAGCAGTGAAGAAGCGGTTTACAGTGAGCAGTTCTTC | CASSEEAVYSEQFF
15 | TRBD1 | NA | TRBJ2-5 | TRBV19 | TGTGCCAGTAGTCAGCGGACAGGATTAAAAGAGACCCAGTACTTC | CASSQRTGLKETQYF
19 | NA | few | TRBJ2-6 | TRBV5-1 | TGCGCCAGCAGCCCACAGACCGGGACAAGAACTTCTGGGGCCAACGTCCTGACTTTC | CASSPQTGTRTSGANVLTF
12 | NA | few | TRBJ1-3 | TRBV15 | TGTGCCACCAGCAGAGATCCGAACACCATATATTTT | CATSRDPNTIYF
12 | NA | NA | TRBJ1-2 | TRBV9 | TGTGCCAGCAGCCTTGACACCTATGGCTACACCTTC | CASSLDTYGYTF
16 | TRBD2 | NA | TRBJ2-5 | TRBV5-1 | TGCGCCAGCAGCTTTGGACTAGCGGGGGGAGGGGAGACCCAGTACTTC | CASSFGLAGGGETQYF
10 | TRBD1 | few | TRBJ1-1 | TRBV20-1 | TGCAGTGCTTCCGGGACAGGAGCTTTCTTT | CSASGTGAFF
13 | NA | once | TRBJ2-2 | TRBV6-6 | TGTGCCAGCCCGCGACAGGACACCGGGGAGCTGTTTTTT | CASPRQDTGELFF
12 | TRBD1 | NA | TRBJ1-2 | TRBV6-4 | TGTGCCAGCAGTGAACGGACAGGCGGCTACACCTTC | CASSERTGGYTF
16 | TRBD1 | NA | TRBJ1-1 | TRBV9 | TGTGCCAGCAGCGTAGTTACAGGGGGCCTGAACACTGAAGCTTTCTTT | CASSVVTGGLNTEAFF
15 | NA | NA | TRBJ1-1 | TRBV6-5 | TGTGCCAGCAGTCCCCTATTCAGGGTGGGCACTGAAGCTTTCTTT | CASSPLFRVGTEAFF
13 | TRBD2 | NA | TRBJ2-7 | TRBV7-9 | TGTGCCAGCAGCCCCGGGGGGGAGTACGAGCAGTACTTC | CASSPGGEYEQYF
17 | NA | NA | TRBJ1-2 | TRBV7-9 | TGTGCCAGCAGCCCGAAAGTTCGGGGACTTGATAACTATGGCTACACCTTC | CASSPKVRGLDNYGYTF
16 | TRBD1 | NA | TRBJ1-4 | TRBV4-3 | TGCGCCAGCAGCCAAAACAGCAGGGGGTTTAATGAAAAACTGTTTTTT | CASSQNSRGFNEKLFF
14 | TRBD1 | NA | TRBJ1-1 | TRBV29-1 | TGCAGCGCCGCCTGGGACAGGGGAGGCACTGAAGCTTTCTTT | CSAAWDRGGTEAFF
15 | TRBD2 | NA | TRBJ2-7 | TRBV2 | TGTGCCAGCAGTGATCTAGCGGGGGGCGGAGGCGAGCAGTACTTC | CASSDLAGGGGEQYF
14 | TRBD1 | NA | TRBJ2-5 | TRBV30 | TGTGCCTCGCTGCCGCAGGGGGCCCGAAGGGCCCAGTACTTC | CASLPQGARRAQYF
15 | NA | few | TRBJ1-2 | TRBV5-5 | TGTGCCAGCAGCCTCACCGCGCGGGGGGACTATGGCTACACCTTC | CASSLTARGDYGYTF
14 | TRBD2 | few | TRBJ2-3 | TRBV6-5 | TGTGCCAGCAGTTACTCGGGGGGGGCAGATACGCAGTATTTT | CASSYSGGADTQYF
12 | NA | NA | TRBJ1-5 | TRBV30 | TGTGCCGTCGGCAGGGACAATCAGCCCCAGCATTTT | CAVGRDNQPQHF
13 | NA | NA | TRBJ2-1 | TRBV4-2 | TGTGCCAGCACCGGGGGCTCCTACAATGAGCAGTTCTTC | CASTGGSYNEQFF
15 | TRBD1 | NA | TRBJ1-5 | TRBV19 | TGTGCCAGTAGTAGACAGGGAGGAAGCCATCAGCCCCAGCATTTT | CASSRQGGSHQPQHF
15 | NA | NA | TRBJ1-1 | TRBV30 | TGTGCCTGGACGGGACTCAGAGGACTGAACACTGAAGCTTTCTTT | CAWTGLRGLNTEAFF
15 | TRBD1 | NA | TRBJ1-1 | TRBV7-9 | TGTGCCAGCAGCCGTACCGGGACAGGGGGCACTGAAGCTTTCTTT | CASSRTGTGGTEAFF
14 | NA | NA | TRBJ2-4 | TRBV6-1 | TGTGCCAGCAGTTCTCGGTGGGGCCTAAACATTCAGTACTTC | CASSSRWGLNIQYF
17 | TRBD1 | NA | TRBJ1-6 | TRBV4-1 | TGCGCCAGCAGCCAATATCACGGACAGGGGTTAAATTCACCCCTCCACTTT | CASSQYHGQGLNSPLHF
17 | TRBD1 | NA | TRBJ2-7 | TRBV5-1 | TGCGCCAGCAGCTTGGGGCTCACAGGGGCCAGCTCCTACGAGCAGTACTTC | CASSLGLTGASSYEQYF
12 | NA | NA | TRBJ2-5 | TRBV19 | TGTGCCAGTAGCGCGCAGGGTGAGACCCAGTACTTC | CASSAQGETQYF
13 | NA | NA | TRBJ2-5 | TRBV18 | TGTGCCAGCTCACCATTAGCCACAGAGACCCAGTACTTC | CASSPLATETQYF
13 | NA | NA | TRBJ2-7 | TRBV9 | TGTGCCAGCAGCGTAACCGTCACTAGCGAGCAGTACTTC | CASSVTVTSEQYF
11 | NA | NA | TRBJ1-1 | TRBV10-2 | TGCGCCACCTCAGGGGCCAGCGAAGCTTTCTTT | CATSGASEAFF
16 | TRBD2 | once | TRBJ2-5 | TRBV5-1 | TGCGCCAGCAGCGCCGGACTAGCGGGGGGTGGGGAGACCCAGTACTTC | CASSAGLAGGGETQYF
14 | NA | NA | TRBJ2-7 | TRBV5-1 | TGCGCCAGATCGGGGACACAAGACTCCTACGAGCAGTACTTC | CARSGTQDSYEQYF
14 | NA | NA | TRBJ1-1 | TRBV6-1 | TGTGCCGTTCATTGGCGGGGTCTGAGGACTGAAGCTTTCTTT | CAVHWRGLRTEAFF
16 | NA | NA | TRBJ2-4 | TRBV4-3 | TGCGCCAGCAGCCAAGATCTGGCAGGGGCCAAAAACATTCAGTACTTC | CASSQDLAGAKNIQYF
16 | NA | once | TRBJ1-3 | TRBV7-2 | TGTGCCAGCAGCTTAGCGGTGGGCCCCTCTGGAAACACCATATATTTT | CASSLAVGPSGNTIYF
16 | TRBD1 | NA | TRBJ1-2 | TRBV5-1 | TGCGCCAGCAGCTTGGCCAGGGGACAGGCTAACTATGGCTACACCTTC | CASSLARGQANYGYTF
13 | NA | NA | TRBJ1-2 | TRBV5-1 | TGCGCCAGCAGCTTGGGTACAGGTTATGGCTACACCTTC | CASSLGTGYGYTF
13 | NA | once | TRBJ2-5 | TRBV29-1 | TGCAGCGGAACGGGACTCACACAAGAGACCCAGTACTTC | CSGTGLTQETQYF
15 | TRBD1 | NA | TRBJ2-1 | TRBV4-3 | TGCGCCAGCAGCCAAGTGACAGGGGGCTACAATGAGCAGTTCTTC | CASSQVTGGYNEQFF